These 9 T cell receptor beta chains originate from one sample sequenced in a study of blood T cell repertoires in COVID-19 (dated by TCRdb to the early 2020s). The library was built by means of the immunoSEQ multiplex PCR assay. Here the immuneACCESS table is served through TCRdb, limited to in-frame sequences with V and J called. Missing clones are a known gap in these copies; in checked studies unresolved V genes cover under half, and the rest lacks a known reason. The sample table contains 300,000 to 400,000 clones; only one count was recorded for roughly 90% of them. 2.9% of the sample rests with the top ten. Material: peripheral blood. The receptors come from a woman aged 25 to 45 with COVID-19, enrolled during active disease.

This clone is judged medium-sized. V is TRBV28 and J is TRBJ1-1; 7 nucleotides match TRBD1. Germline CDR1 reads MDHEN; CDR2 reads SYDVKM. This CDR3 is 15 amino acids long. V trimming: 4 bases; J trimming: 0 bases; junction bases outside the gene matches: 5. CDR3: CASSSWTGMNTEAFF. DNA for the CDR3: TGTGCCAGCAGTTCATGGACAGGTATGAACACTGAAGCTTTCTTT.

The gene calls are TRBV12-3 or TRBV12-4 and TRBJ1-5, with 7 nucleotides matching TRBD1. CDR3 length: 12 residues. J gave up 9 bases and V 6 bases, and 5 bases lay outside the gene matches. Here the CDR3 reads CASSLNRGPQHF. The CDR3 nucleotides read TGTGCCAGCAGCCTAAACAGGGGGCCCCAGCATTTT.

The rearrangement uses TRBV19 and TRBJ1-4; no clear D. Trimming shortened V by 2 bases and J by 0 bases, and 13 bases separated the two germline ends. The CDR3 loop spans 17 amino acids. Germline V lookup: CDR1 LNHDA, CDR2 SQIVND (reference sequence). The CDR3, as DNA: TGTGCCAGTAGTATACCTGGGCAGGCCGCAACTAATGAAAAACTGTTTTTT. Its protein is CASSIPGQAATNEKLFF.

The chain carries TRBV7-6 and TRBJ2-6; D might be TRBD1 (6 bases). The CDR3 sequence is 16 residues long. Germline CDR1 SGHVS, CDR2 FNYEAQ. The V and J ends lost 3 bases and 0 bases respectively, with 9 bases between them. CDR3 amino acids: CASSFGQHSGANVLTF. CDR3 nucleotide sequence: TGTGCCAGCAGCTTCGGACAGCACTCTGGGGCCAACGTCCTGACTTTC.

J is TRBJ2-6 and V is TRBV29-1; D is undetermined. The CDR3 totals 13 residues. With 5 bases removed from V and 1 base from J, the gap between germline ends came to 6 bases. CDR1 and CDR2 from the germline V gene are SQVTM and ANQGSEA. The CDR3 here is CSVYNSGANVLTF. For the CDR3, the DNA is TGCAGCGTTTATAATTCTGGGGCCAACGTCCTGACTTTC.

The chain couples TRBV5-1 to TRBJ2-7, with D possibly TRBD2 on 6 matching bases. Germline V gene data show CDR1 as SGHRS and CDR2 as YFSETQ. V was pared by 0 bases and J by 1 base, with 14 bases between. CDR3 length: 16 amino acids. CDR3 nucleotides: TGCGCCAGCAGCTTGGTGTCGGGAGCGGGTTCCTACGAGCAGTACTTC. Residues: CASSLVSGAGSYEQYF.

The chain is built from TRBV9 and TRBJ2-2; 9 bases are shared with TRBD1. This CDR3 has 17 residues. V was pared by 2 bases and J by 4 bases, with 9 bases of the junction left unmatched. Germline-derived CDR1 and CDR2 are SGDLS and YYNGEE. The CDR3 reads CASSVHRDRESTGELFF. The CDR3 nucleotides are TGTGCCAGCAGCGTTCACAGGGACAGGGAGAGCACCGGGGAGCTGTTTTTT.

The J gene is TRBJ2-1, the V gene TRBV20-1; 8 nucleotides line up with TRBD2. Germline V gene lookup returns CDR1 DFQATT and CDR2 SNEGSKA (reference sequence). This CDR3 contains 15 residues. With V trimmed by 3 bases and J by 8 bases, 12 bases remained unmatched. CDR3 in amino acids: CSASTLVLAGHEQFF. CDR3 coding DNA: TGCAGTGCTAGTACGTTGGTCCTAGCGGGCCATGAGCAGTTCTTC.

This sequence joins TRBV6-1 and TRBJ1-2; unclear D gene. The CDR3 spans 13 residues. Germline CDR1 is MNHNS and CDR2 is SASEGT. V dropped 2 bases and J dropped 4 bases, with 8 bases sitting between them. Here the CDR3 reads CASSERSSYGYTF. CDR3 DNA: TGTGCCAGCAGTGAACGTTCCAGCTATGGCTACACCTTC.